A selection of T cell receptor beta chains follows, all from one sample in a study of blood T cell repertoires in COVID-19. Measured with immunoSEQ multiplex PCR; TCRdb has only the in-frame clones, and not every one. The sample includes 35,000 to 50,000 clones, about four fifths of them seen just once. Material: peripheral blood. The receptors shown here come from a woman older than 75 with acute or convalescent COVID-19. CDR3s include the opening cysteine and the closing phenylalanine or tryptophan. Each record gives: J gene, clone size, V gene, D gene, CDR3 DNA, CDR3 protein. A D gene is named only where the DNA matches it firmly. Some rows have no size entry. The others give once, few or many, or a class for an expanded clone.

>TRBJ1-2|few|TRBV27|TRBD1
TGTGCCAGCAGTTGGCGGACAGGGTCTCATGGCTACACCTTC
CASSWRTGSHGYTF
>TRBJ1-5|NA|TRBV19|NA
TGTGCCAGTAGGGGGCCGGGCAATCAGCCCCAGCATTTT
CASRGPGNQPQHF
>TRBJ2-1|NA|TRBV7-2|TRBD2
TGTGCCAGCAGCCTTACCGGGACTAGCGGGGGAAATGAGCAGTTCTTC
CASSLTGTSGGNEQFF
>TRBJ1-4|NA|TRBV11-2|TRBD1
TGTGCCAGCAGTTTAACAGGGGGCACTAATGAAAAACTGTTTTTT
CASSLTGGTNEKLFF
>TRBJ2-7|NA|TRBV27|NA
TGTGCCAGCAGTTTAAGGCCAGGCCTATCCTACGAGCAGTACTTC
CASSLRPGLSYEQYF
>TRBJ1-2|NA|TRBV5-1|NA
TGCGCCAGCAGCTTGAGTGAAGAGGCTAACTATGGCTACACCTTC
CASSLSEEANYGYTF
>TRBJ2-3|NA|TRBV30|NA
TGTGCCTGGAGTGTACTGGCGGGGGCCACAGATACGCAGTATTTT
CAWSVLAGATDTQYF
>TRBJ1-1|NA|TRBV10-3|NA
TGTGCCATCAGTGAGAGTGGATCGGGCACTGAAGCTTTCTTT
CAISESGSGTEAFF
>TRBJ1-5|NA|TRBV19|NA
TGTGCCAGTAGTAAGGGGGAAAGCAATCAGCCCCAGCATTTT
CASSKGESNQPQHF
>TRBJ2-7|NA|TRBV27|NA
TGTGCCAGCAGTCCTGGACTGGCCTACGAGCAGTACTTC
CASSPGLAYEQYF
>TRBJ1-1|NA|TRBV7-2|TRBD1
TGTGCCAGCAGCTTAGCGCCGGGACAGGGTTCCCCCTGGCGAGCTTTCTTT
CASSLAPGQGSPWRAFF
>TRBJ2-3|NA|TRBV5-1|TRBD2
TGCGCCAGCAGCACGAAAACTAGCGGGGCTAGCACAGATACGCAGTATTTT
CASSTKTSGASTDTQYF
>TRBJ2-2|NA|TRBV27|NA
TGTGCCAGCCGAGATACGAACACCGGGGAGCTGTTTTTT
CASRDTNTGELFF
>TRBJ2-1|NA|TRBV6-5|TRBD2
TGTGCCAGCAGCGCTAGCGGGGGTCCCTACAATGAGCAGTTCTTC
CASSASGGPYNEQFF
>TRBJ1-6|NA|TRBV19|TRBD1
TGTGCCAGTAGTATAGACCCGGACGGGACAGGGAAATCACCCCTCCACTTT
CASSIDPDGTGKSPLHF
>TRBJ1-2|NA|TRBV2|NA
TGTGCCAGCAGTGAACTGAGGGTTGGCTACACCTTC
CASSELRVGYTF
>TRBJ2-3|NA|TRBV19|NA
TGTGCCAGTAGTCTCGGACAGACAGATACGCAGTATTTT
CASSLGQTDTQYF
>TRBJ1-1|NA|TRBV18|TRBD1
TGTGCCAGCTCACAATTCCAGACCGGCAGGGGGGAAACTGAAGCTTTCTTT
CASSQFQTGRGETEAFF
>TRBJ2-3|NA|TRBV11-2|TRBD1
TGTGCCAGCAGCCGGGACAGGGGAGTGACAGATACGCAGTATTTT
CASSRDRGVTDTQYF
>TRBJ2-7|NA|TRBV5-4|TRBD1
TGTGCCAGCAGTTATGGACAGGTCAACTCCTACGAGCAGTACTTC
CASSYGQVNSYEQYF
>TRBJ1-2|NA|TRBV28|TRBD1
TGTGCCAGCAGTTTTCCTGCCGGGACAGGGGTAAACACCTTC
CASSFPAGTGVNTF
>TRBJ2-5|few|TRBV7-3|TRBD2
TGTGCCAGCAGCTTAAATGGCGGGGGGCAAGAGACCCAGTACTTC
CASSLNGGGQETQYF